This T cell receptor beta chain appears in the sequencing data of a study of TIL therapy for anti-PD-1-resistant metastatic lung cancer (dated by TCRdb to about 2021). About the full investigation: Enrolled patients had a median age of about 53 years (range 38-75) and a median tumor PD-L1 proportion score of less than 7%. Across the cohort, whole-exome sequencing showed a median non-synonymous tumor mutation burden of 1.5 mutations per megabase. Most of the cohort had lung adenocarcinoma, including a handful of EGFR-mutant tumors and two ALK-rearranged tumors, and half of the patients were either current or former smokers. T cell receptor beta sequencing of tumor and peripheral blood was used to follow clonotypes across the tumor, the expanded TIL product and serial blood samples. Paper-wide results and their limitations: Higher clonality and lower diversity were observed in expanded TIL cultures than in baseline intratumoral T cells (median clonality roughly 6.3% vs 31%, p < 0.0001). The cohort was highly selected, with more treatment-naive, never-smoker and oncogene-addicted patients than typical, limiting generalizability. Clonal turnover during TIL culture was high, and many clones enriched in the product were not detected in the baseline tumor, suggesting clonal contraction rather than faithful expansion. The study protocol defined all tumor marker inferences as exploratory.

This specimen's time point label, per the study, means: pre-treatment sample, taken before nivolumab and TIL therapy. Excised metastases, mostly pleural nodules or supraclavicular lymph nodes, were used as baseline tumor samples and were taken from the same resection from which TIL were grown. Tumors were collected before any PD-1/PD-L1 blockade, after which patients were given nivolumab, and patients who progressed were given lymphodepletion, an infusion of expanded TIL and IL-2. Adults with stage 4 NSCLC were enrolled in a dual-center phase I trial from October 2017 to early 2020. The samples were drawn from an open-label, single-arm phase I trial testing tumor-infiltrating lymphocyte therapy combined with nivolumab in advanced non-small cell lung cancer. Portions of each resected tumor were snap-frozen in liquid nitrogen and stored at -80 °C. Tumor regions of interest were selected on H&E sections by laser-capture macrodissection, were pulverized into roughly 15 mg aliquots, and were extracted with Qiagen Allprep kits.

Details on this clone: Its antigen specificity is not known. Per-nucleotide qualities are absent, and no much larger clonotype sits a single base away.

The immunoSEQ v3 hsTCRB kit was used to amplify TCR beta CDR3 regions from genomic DNA through bias-controlled multiplex PCR. An Illumina NextSeq 500 was used to sequence the TCR libraries, reaching some 2 million read pairs at survey level or roughly 4.5-6 million at deep level. As for the authors' bioinformatics: V, D and J genes were assigned, non-productive sequences were removed, and clonality was reported by immunoSEQ Analyzer software. To compare repertoires between infused TIL and blood, productive Simpson clonality was used along with the Morisita overlap index of productive TRB rearrangements. The source is immuneACCESS, and TCRdb retained only in-frame sequences with V and J called. Part of the clones is not carried over; for the studies checked, unresolved V genes explain less than half of this, and the remainder is unexplained. From that table come the V and J calls and clone size; the DNA was used to work out D and trimming. This sample gives more than 90,000 clones in total; 55% to 75% of them show up just once. The leading ten clones occupy approximately 11% of the sample.

The germline V gene encodes CDR1 LGHDT and CDR2 YNNKEL (reference sequence). The CDR3 holds 16 amino acids from the cysteine to the phenylalanine. The only DNA kept is the CDR3, 48 bases in frame from the first base. The trim is 4 bases for V and 7 bases for J, with a gap of 20 bases between the germline ends. Sequences were derived from tumor tissue, sampled at baseline. Rearrangement joined TRBV3-1 (or the pseudogene TRBV3-2) to TRBJ1-5; the D gene lacks a confident call. This clonotype was obtained from a person aged 25 to 79 with non-small cell lung cancer. The CDR3 loop reads CASSPSMIVPGQPQHF. The nucleotide sequence is TGTGCCAGCAGCCCCTCAATGATCGTCCCCGGGCAGCCCCAGCATTTT.